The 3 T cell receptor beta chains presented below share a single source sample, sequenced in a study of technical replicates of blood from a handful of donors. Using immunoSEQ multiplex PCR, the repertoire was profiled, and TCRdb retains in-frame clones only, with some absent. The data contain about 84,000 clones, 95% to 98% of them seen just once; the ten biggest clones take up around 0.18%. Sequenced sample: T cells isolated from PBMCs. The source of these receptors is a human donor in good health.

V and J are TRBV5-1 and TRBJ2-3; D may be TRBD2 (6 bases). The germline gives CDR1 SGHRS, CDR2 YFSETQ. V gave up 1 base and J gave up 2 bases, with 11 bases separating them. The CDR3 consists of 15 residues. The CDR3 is CASSLYKRVTDTQYF. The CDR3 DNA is TGCGCCAGCAGCTTGTATAAGCGGGTCACAGATACGCAGTATTTT.

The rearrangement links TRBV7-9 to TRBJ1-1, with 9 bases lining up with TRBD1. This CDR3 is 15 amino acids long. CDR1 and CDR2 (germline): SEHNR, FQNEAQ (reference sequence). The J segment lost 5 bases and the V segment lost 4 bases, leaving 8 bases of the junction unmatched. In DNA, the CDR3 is TGTGCCAGCAGCTCGTTACAGGGGGCCCCAACTGAAGCTTTCTTT. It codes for CASSSLQGAPTEAFF.

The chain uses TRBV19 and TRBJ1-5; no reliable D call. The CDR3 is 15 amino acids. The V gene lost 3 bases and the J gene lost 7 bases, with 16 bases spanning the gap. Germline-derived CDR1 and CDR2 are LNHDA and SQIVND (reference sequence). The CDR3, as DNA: TGTGCCAGTAGTATCGGAGGCGGCCCAAGGCAGCCCCAGCATTTT. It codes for CASSIGGGPRQPQHF.